The rows below give T cell receptor beta chains drawn from one sample of a study of shared clonotypes between healthy human individuals. Sequencing used immunoSEQ multiplex PCR; TCRdb keeps in-frame clones, though not all of them. The sample has more than 2,000,000 clones; approximately 93% are singletons. Sequenced sample: naive CD4+ T cells from PBMCs. The source is a man aged 18 to 30 in good health. Some clones in this sample may be carry-over from other donors' samples. CDR3s include the opening cysteine and the closing phenylalanine or tryptophan. A D gene is named only where the DNA matches it firmly. Some rows mark clone size as missing; the rest say once, few, many or name a class of expanded clone.

V gene	J gene	D gene	clone size	CDR3 protein	CDR3 DNA
TRBV5-1	TRBJ2-1	TRBD2	.	CASSLLAGGANEQFF	TGCGCCAGCAGCTTACTAGCGGGAGGGGCCAATGAGCAGTTCTTC
TRBV20-1	TRBJ2-1	.	.	CSARWRGEFF	TGCAGTGCTAGGTGGAGGGGGGAGTTCTTC
TRBV29-1	TRBJ2-1	.	.	CSASRQRADNEQFF	TGCAGCGCCTCTAGACAGCGGGCAGACAATGAGCAGTTCTTC
TRBV7-7	TRBJ2-5	.	once	CAIRTETQYF	TGTGCCATCCGAACAGAGACCCAGTACTTC
TRBV6-1	TRBJ2-3	.	.	CASRSTLTFTDTQYF	TGTGCCAGCCGGAGTACCCTGACTTTCACAGATACGCAGTATTTT
TRBV5-6	TRBJ1-1	.	.	CASSSGHGLHRNTEAFF	TGTGCCAGCAGCTCGGGACACGGATTACACAGGAACACTGAAGCTTTCTTT
TRBV19	TRBJ1-2	TRBD1	.	CASRWTGGGSTAYGYTF	TGTGCCAGTAGGTGGACAGGGGGAGGATCCACCGCGTATGGCTACACCTTC
TRBV29-1	TRBJ1-5	TRBD1	.	CSVEIPLQGRKVSDQPQHF	TGCAGCGTTGAAATCCCCCTACAGGGGCGAAAAGTTTCGGATCAGCCCCAGCATTTT
TRBV6-8	TRBJ2-5	.	.	CASSPTLIRETQYF	TGTGCCAGCAGCCCTACCCTAATCCGGGAGACCCAGTACTTC
TRBV7-3	TRBJ1-1	.	.	CASSLRRAEAFF	TGTGCCAGCAGCTTAAGGAGGGCTGAAGCTTTCTTT
TRBV18	TRBJ2-6	TRBD1	.	CASSPQGASGANVLTF	TGTGCCAGCTCACCACAGGGGGCGTCTGGGGCCAACGTCCTGACTTTC
TRBV11-3	TRBJ2-3	.	.	CASSPTFSTDTQYF	TGTGCCAGCAGCCCGACATTTAGCACAGATACGCAGTATTTT